The next 30 T cell receptor beta chains were all read from a single sample in a study of cytomegalovirus exposure and HLA in healthy donors. The study ran its PCR with 60 Vbeta and 13 Jbeta primers. Here immunoSEQ multiplex PCR was the method, and the copy in TCRdb shows in-frame clones only, minus some. Here the sample spans 150,000 to 250,000 clones, 70% to 80% being singletons. Sequencing used PBMCs. These receptors originate from a woman aged 25 to 45 in good health and CMV-seropositive.

The chain links TRBV5-6 to TRBJ2-3; TRBD2 aligns across 10 bases. Per germline, CDR1 SGHDT and CDR2 YYEEEE. The trim removed 0 bases at V and 1 base at J, leaving 11 bases unmatched. CDR3 length: 19 residues. The CDR3 loop reads CASSLGTSGTLIGTDTQYF. The CDR3 DNA follows: TGTGCCAGCAGCTTGGGTACTAGCGGGACCCTTATTGGCACAGATACGCAGTATTTT. Using reference TRBV5-6 and TRBJ2-3 for the parts outside the CDR3, the full variable domain is DAGVTQSPTHLIKTRGQQVTLRCSPKSGHDTVSWYQQALGQGPQFIFQYYEEEERQRGNFPDRFSGHQFPNYSSELNVNALLLGDSALYLCASSLGTSGTLIGTDTQYFGPGTRLTVL.

This chain uses TRBV14 with TRBJ1-5; 7 bases align to TRBD1. The CDR3 consists of 16 residues. The junction had 9 bases not matched to a gene; V was cut back by 4 bases and J by 3 bases. Germline CDR1 and CDR2: SGHDN and FVKESK. The CDR3 DNA follows: TGTGCCAGCAGCCTCGGGGGGGACAGCTACAATCAGCCCCAGCATTTT. Its translation: CASSLGGDSYNQPQHF. Full variable domain (outside the CDR3, taken from reference TRBV14 and TRBJ1-5): EAGVTQFPSHSVIEKGQTVTLRCDPISGHDNLYWYRRVMGKEIKFLLHFVKESKQDESGMPNNRFLAERTGGTYSTLKVQPAELEDSGVYFCASSLGGDSYNQPQHFGDGTRLSIL.

The CDR3 nucleotides are TGTGCCAGCAGCCCCCGGCGATCGAGGATGAACACTGAAGCTTTCTTT. Amino acids: CASSPRRSRMNTEAFF. V usage is TRBV11-2 and J usage is TRBJ1-1; D unclear. The germline CDR1 and CDR2 sequences are SGHAT and FQNNGV. The CDR3 is 16 residues long. The V end lost 5 bases, the J end lost 0 bases, and 16 bases lay between the germline ends.

This clone was counted between two and nine times. The chain has TRBV18 and TRBJ1-2; maybe TRBD1 (5 bases). The CDR3 has 14 amino acids. Deletions cut 2 bases from V and 4 bases from J, with 11 bases between. Per germline, CDR1 KGHSH and CDR2 LQKENI. This chain's CDR3 is CASSPATVPYGYTF. The CDR3 nucleotides read TGTGCCAGCTCACCAGCGACAGTACCCTATGGCTACACCTTC.

The V call is TRBV5-1, the J call TRBJ2-1, with D perhaps matching TRBD1 (6 bases). V lost 5 bases and J 5 bases, leaving 20 bases between the germline ends. Germline assignment: CDR1 SGHRS and CDR2 YFSETQ. There are 16 residues in the CDR3. CDR3 bases: TGCGCCAGCAGGGCCAGACAGGCTTCCTCTCACAATGAGCAGTTCTTC. Protein sequence: CASRARQASSHNEQFF.

The chain carries TRBV11-2 and TRBJ2-7, with 11 bases lining up with TRBD1. Looked up from germline, CDR1 is SGHAT and CDR2 is FQNNGV. Trimming took 3 bases from V and 6 from J; bases not matched to a gene: 4. The CDR3 totals 14 residues. The CDR3 spells CASSFAGTGGEQYF. The DNA of the CDR3 is TGTGCCAGCAGCTTCGCCGGGACAGGGGGCGAGCAGTACTTC.

The chain couples TRBV4-1 to TRBJ2-1; 10 nucleotides line up with TRBD2. CDR1 is MGHRA and CDR2 is YSYEKL in the germline V gene. This CDR3 region has 15 residues. The V gene end was trimmed by 0 bases and the J gene end by 7 bases; junction bases not matched to a gene: 3. The CDR3 region is CASSQEELAGNEQFF. CDR3 sequence (DNA): TGCGCCAGCAGCCAAGAGGAACTAGCGGGGAATGAGCAGTTCTTC.

This clone appeared a few times. The rearrangement links TRBV29-1 to TRBJ1-2; D is perhaps TRBD1 (5 bases). Looked up from germline, CDR1 is SQVTM and CDR2 is ANQGSEA. V lost 4 bases, J lost 7 bases, and 19 bases lay in between. The CDR3 extends over 14 amino acids. Here the CDR3 DNA reads TGCAGCGTTGCGGTGGGCAGGGATGTCGGTGGCTACACCTTC. It codes for CSVAVGRDVGGYTF.

This clone occurred once. V is TRBV9 and J is TRBJ1-2; the D gene is possibly TRBD1 (5 bases). CDR1 SGDLS and CDR2 YYNGEE come from the germline V gene. Deletions cut 0 bases from V and 5 bases from J, with 17 bases between. This CDR3 has 16 residues. CDR3 sequence (DNA): TGTGCCAGCAGCGTAGGGGGTGATGACAGATTTTATGGCTACACCTTC. Its translation: CASSVGGDDRFYGYTF.

The chain uses TRBV6-1 and TRBJ1-5; no clear D gene. The CDR3 totals 15 residues. CDR1 and CDR2 from the germline V gene are MNHNS and SASEGT. The V gene lost 3 bases and the J gene lost 6 bases, with 15 bases spanning the gap. This CDR3 is CASSEEQIRGQPQHF. In DNA, the CDR3 is TGTGCCAGCAGTGAGGAGCAGATCCGGGGTCAGCCCCAGCATTTT.

This clone was detected a few times. The chain is built from TRBV19 and TRBJ1-4; TRBD1 is a possible D gene (5 bases). The germline V and J ends were trimmed by 3 bases and 8 bases, with 10 bases remaining between them. Germline V lookup: CDR1 LNHDA, CDR2 SQIVND (reference sequence). The CDR3 sequence is 13 residues long. The CDR3 protein is CASSMRGGEKLFF. CDR3 sequence (DNA): TGTGCCAGTAGTATGAGGGGAGGGGAAAAACTGTTTTTT.

The chain couples TRBV5-1 to TRBJ1-2; TRBD1 might be the D (5 bases). The CDR3 runs to 14 residues. From germline, CDR1 is SGHRS and CDR2 YFSETQ. V was trimmed by 1 base and J by 3 bases, leaving 10 bases between them. CDR3: CASSLRGGYYGYTF. CDR3 DNA sequence: TGCGCCAGCAGCTTGAGGGGCGGCTACTATGGCTACACCTTC.

The chain links TRBV9 to TRBJ1-5, with TRBD1 matching over 7 bases. CDR3 length: 15 amino acids. V gave up 0 bases and J gave up 5 bases; unmatched junction bases: 5. Per the germline V gene, CDR1 is SGDLS and CDR2 is YYNGEE. The CDR3 loop is CASSVGPQGDQPQHF. The CDR3 bases are TGTGCCAGCAGCGTAGGCCCCCAGGGGGATCAGCCCCAGCATTTT.

This clone was counted a few times. The sample holds other DNA sequences that translate to the same CDR3. The rearrangement joins TRBV27 to TRBJ1-2; 9 positions agree with TRBD1. The junction had 3 bases not matched to a gene; V was cut back by 5 bases and J by 5 bases. The CDR3 sequence is 13 residues long. Per germline, CDR1 MNHEY and CDR2 SMNVEV (reference sequence). The CDR3 DNA follows: TGTGCCAGCAGTCCCGGGACAGGGTATGGCTACACCTTC. Its translation: CASSPGTGYGYTF.

The rearrangement uses TRBV4-3 and TRBJ1-1; unclear D gene. Trimming left V 1 base short and J 3 bases short, with 21 bases between. The CDR3 loop spans 18 amino acids. The germline CDR1 and CDR2 sequences are LGHNA and YSLEER. The CDR3 loop is CASSQGYGVAFIDTEAFF. The CDR3 coding sequence is TGCGCCAGCAGCCAAGGGTACGGGGTAGCGTTTATCGACACTGAAGCTTTCTTT.

In this sample, this clone turned up a few times. The chain recombines TRBV2 with TRBJ2-1; 7 bases fit TRBD2. The CDR3 runs 14 residues. V was pared by 11 bases and J by 4 bases, with 11 bases of the junction left unmatched. The germline V gene encodes CDR1 SNHLY and CDR2 FYNNEI. In nucleotides, the CDR3 is TGTGCCGGGTCGAAGGGGCGGGGGTACAATGAGCAGTTCTTC. Protein: CAGSKGRGYNEQFF.

The rearrangement links TRBV4-3 to TRBJ2-5; 11 nucleotides line up with TRBD1. The end of the DNA aligns better with TRBJ2-7, so the J call may be wrong. Germline V gene sequence: CDR1 LGHNA, CDR2 YSLEER. CDR3 length: 15 amino acids. The CDR3 sequence is CASSQDRGRLYEQYF. In nucleotides, the CDR3 is TGCGCCAGCAGCCAGGACAGGGGGCGATTGTACGAGCAGTACTTC.

The chain couples TRBV4-3 to TRBJ1-2; D perhaps matches TRBD1 (6 bases). Trimming removed 0 bases from V and 3 bases from J, with 14 bases in between. The CDR3 length is 16 residues. Germline CDR1 is LGHNA and CDR2 is YSLEER. CDR3 protein: CASSQDRTQGYYGYTF. The CDR3 bases are TGCGCCAGCAGCCAAGATCGGACCCAGGGGTACTATGGCTACACCTTC.

This chain joins TRBV27 and TRBJ2-7; D is possibly TRBD2 (5 bases). CDR3 length: 15 residues. Germline values: CDR1 MNHEY, CDR2 SMNVEV (reference sequence). V lost 1 base and J 3 bases, leaving 13 bases between the germline ends. CDR3 residues: CASSLYRDRVYEQYF. The CDR3, as DNA: TGTGCCAGCAGTTTATACCGGGATCGGGTCTACGAGCAGTACTTC.

This clone was recorded only once. This chain joins TRBV6-5 and TRBJ2-1, with 13 bases identical to TRBD2. The germline V gene has CDR1 MNHEY and CDR2 SVGAGI. The CDR3 length is 16 residues. The J segment lost 9 bases and the V segment lost 0 bases, leaving 5 bases of the junction unmatched. The CDR3 sequence: CASSYSGTSGMGEQFF. CDR3 nucleotide sequence: TGTGCCAGCAGTTACTCAGGGACTAGCGGGATGGGTGAGCAGTTCTTC.

The chain carries TRBV4-3 and TRBJ2-7; weak D call: TRBD1 (5 bases). There are 14 residues in the CDR3. Germline V lookup: CDR1 LGHNA, CDR2 YSLEER. Trimming pared 0 bases from V and 3 bases from J, leaving 9 bases between. This chain's CDR3 is CASSQDQGGYEQYF. The CDR3 bases are TGCGCCAGCAGCCAAGATCAGGGCGGCTACGAGCAGTACTTC.

There are a few counts of this clone. The chain carries TRBV7-2 and TRBJ1-1, with 10 positions matching TRBD1. V was pared by 5 bases and J by 4 bases, with 4 bases of the junction left unmatched. This CDR3 region has 14 residues. Per the germline V gene, CDR1 is SGHTA and CDR2 is FQGNSA. The CDR3 protein is CASSVWTGGTEAFF. The CDR3 DNA follows: TGTGCCAGCAGCGTATGGACAGGGGGCACTGAAGCTTTCTTT. The entire variable domain, with the rest obtained from reference TRBV7-2 and TRBJ1-1, is as follows: GAGVSQSPSNKVTEKGKDVELRCDPISGHTALYWYRQSLGQGLEFLIYFQGNSAPDKSGLPSDRFSAERTGGSVSTLTIQRTQQEDSAVYLCASSVWTGGTEAFFGQGTRLTVV.

The chain employs TRBV6-5 and TRBJ2-7; 7 bases agree with TRBD1. From germline, CDR1 is MNHEY and CDR2 SVGAGI. After removal of 2 bases from V and 6 bases from J, the junction contained 13 bases not matched to a gene. This CDR3 has 16 amino acids. The CDR3 reads CASSYGGQVGVGEQYF. The CDR3 DNA is TGTGCCAGCAGTTACGGTGGACAGGTTGGGGTGGGCGAGCAGTACTTC.

This rearrangement joins TRBV19 to TRBJ2-7; 8 nucleotides line up with TRBD1. The CDR3 contains 15 residues. V was pared by 7 bases and J by 4 bases, with 12 bases of the junction left unmatched. The germline V gene encodes CDR1 LNHDA and CDR2 SQIVND (reference sequence). CDR3 residues: CASTPRGQEFYEQYF. In DNA, the CDR3 is TGTGCCAGTACCCCCCGGGGACAGGAATTTTACGAGCAGTACTTC.

The chain couples TRBV7-9 to TRBJ2-2; D unclear. This CDR3 region has 13 residues. Germline V gives CDR1 SEHNR, CDR2 FQNEAQ (reference sequence). V was trimmed by 1 base and J by 5 bases, leaving 5 bases between them. The DNA of the CDR3 is TGTGCCAGCAGCTTAGACAGAACCGGGGAGCTGTTTTTT. This gives the protein CASSLDRTGELFF.

The chain carries TRBV4-3 and TRBJ2-1, with D uncertain. The V end was cut by 3 bases, the J end by 2 bases, with 17 bases between. The CDR3 length is 17 residues. Germline V gene lookup returns CDR1 LGHNA and CDR2 YSLEER. In DNA, the CDR3 is TGCGCCAGCAGCCAGGAGTACGGCCCCGCCGCCTACAATGAGCAGTTCTTC. Encoded protein: CASSQEYGPAAYNEQFF.

This clone was counted a single time. This chain joins TRBV6-6 and TRBJ2-7; D uncertain. Germline loops: CDR1 MNHNY, CDR2 SVGAGI (reference sequence). V lost 6 bases and J lost 0, with 18 bases in between. The CDR3 is 16 amino acids. CDR3 DNA sequence: TGTGCCAGCAGCCGCGTGGTACCCACGTTCTCCTACGAGCAGTACTTC. It is translated as CASSRVVPTFSYEQYF.

The V call is TRBV7-2, the J call TRBJ1-1; D is undetermined. V dropped 7 bases and J dropped 10 bases, with 25 bases sitting between them. The V gene's germline CDR1 is SGHTA and CDR2 FQGNSA. There are 15 residues in the CDR3. DNA of the CDR3: TGTGCCAGCAACCCGAGGGAATTGGAAACCTTCTTAGCTTTCTTT. Translating it yields CASNPRELETFLAFF.

This clone was counted between two and nine times. The V and J genes are TRBV25-1 and TRBJ1-5; D is unclear. The CDR3 has 15 residues. Germline V gives CDR1 MGHDK, CDR2 SYGVNS. With 3 bases removed from V and 1 base from J, the gap between germline ends came to 10 bases. CDR3: CASSDGRWSNQPQHF. The DNA of the CDR3 is TGTGCCAGCAGTGACGGGAGGTGGAGCAATCAGCCCCAGCATTTT.

This sequence joins TRBV30 and TRBJ2-2, with D maybe TRBD2 (5 bases). The CDR3 spans 14 residues. Germline CDR1 and CDR2: GTSNPN and SVGIG (reference sequence). Trimming pared 0 bases from V and 3 bases from J, leaving 8 bases between. The CDR3 reads CAWSVPEDTGELFF. In DNA form, the CDR3 reads TGTGCCTGGAGTGTTCCGGAGGACACCGGGGAGCTGTTTTTT.